The rows below give T cell receptor beta chains drawn from one sample of a study of cytomegalovirus exposure and HLA in healthy donors. Assay used: immunoSEQ multiplex PCR; TCRdb lists only in-frame clones, some missing. Seen here are more than 140,000 clones, about 80% observed once, and the top ten hold approximately 6.1%. The sequenced sample consisted of PBMCs. All receptors derive from a man under 40 in good health and CMV-seropositive. Both conserved end residues are part of each CDR3. Fields, in order: D gene, V gene, clone size, J gene, CDR3 DNA, CDR3 protein. The D gene is left open where the match is weak. The size of a clone is reported for some rows only, either as once, few or many, or as a class for expanded clones.

>TRBD1|TRBV2|NA|TRBJ1-1
TGTGCCAGCCGGGCGACAGGGGTGGGGATGAACACTGAAGCTTTCTTT
CASRATGVGMNTEAFF
>NA|TRBV4-1|NA|TRBJ1-1
TGCGCCAGCAGCCATAACAGGCCTTCGAACACTGAAGCTTTCTTT
CASSHNRPSNTEAFF
>TRBD1|TRBV10-3|NA|TRBJ2-1
TGTGCCATCAGTGACCCCGGACAGGGTGGCGGCTTGCGGAGGGTGTGGTACAATGAGCAGTTCTTC
CAISDPGQGGGLRRVWYNEQFF
>TRBD1|TRBV6-5|NA|TRBJ2-1
TGTGCCAGCAGTCCACAGGGGGCCAGCTACAATGAGCAGTTCTTC
CASSPQGASYNEQFF
>TRBD1|TRBV19|NA|TRBJ2-1
TGTGCCAGTAGTCAGGGGGCTTGGGGGAATGAGCAGTTCTTC
CASSQGAWGNEQFF
>TRBD1|TRBV27|NA|TRBJ1-2
TGTGCCAGCAGTCTCCTGGGACAGGGAGGCGGTGGCTACACCTTC
CASSLLGQGGGGYTF
>NA|TRBV10-3|NA|TRBJ2-7
TGTGCCATCAGTGAACAGGGAACGGGCTACGAGCAGTACTTC
CAISEQGTGYEQYF
>TRBD1|TRBV11-3|NA|TRBJ2-1
TGTGCCAGCAGCCTGACAGGGAATCCCTACAATGAGCAGTTCTTC
CASSLTGNPYNEQFF
>NA|TRBV6-1|once|TRBJ1-5
TGTGCCAGCAGTGAAGAATCTCATCAGCCCCAGCATTTT
CASSEESHQPQHF
>TRBD1|TRBV5-1|NA|TRBJ1-2
TGCGCCAGCAGCTTGGGGTCCCAAGGGGGCGGCTACACCTTC
CASSLGSQGGGYTF
>NA|TRBV28|NA|TRBJ2-1
TGTGCCAGCAGTCCACGGTGGGCAGCTACATACAATGAGCAGTTCTTC
CASSPRWAATYNEQFF
>TRBD1|TRBV7-2|NA|TRBJ1-3
TGTGCCAGCAGCTGGGGACAGGGAGCAACTGGAAACACCATATATTTT
CASSWGQGATGNTIYF
>NA|TRBV21-1|NA|TRBJ1-2
TGTGCCAGCAGCAGGGGGGGACGGTATGGCTACACCTTC
CASSRGGRYGYTF
>TRBD1|TRBV4-1|NA|TRBJ2-2
TGCGCCAACAGCCAATCACAGGGGGCGGTCGGGGAGCTGTTTTTT
CANSQSQGAVGELFF
>NA|TRBV7-9|NA|TRBJ2-6
TGTTCCAGCAGCTCTTCGGGACACCGCTCTGGGGCCAACGTCCTGACTTTC
CSSSSSGHRSGANVLTF
>TRBD1|TRBV10-2|NA|TRBJ2-5
TGCGCCAGCAGCGAACCCGACAGGGGGCAAGAGACCCAGTACTTC
CASSEPDRGQETQYF
>NA|TRBV27|NA|TRBJ2-7
TGTGCCAGCAGTTTATTCAGGGGTAAGCTCTACGAGCAGTACTTC
CASSLFRGKLYEQYF
>NA|TRBV28|NA|TRBJ1-2
TGTGCCAGCAGACAGGGAGTCTTAGGGTATGGCTACACCTTC
CASRQGVLGYGYTF
>NA|TRBV10-2|NA|TRBJ1-4
TGCGCCAGCAGCAATACAGGGTCGGCGATTGAAAAACTGTTTTTT
CASSNTGSAIEKLFF
>TRBD1|TRBV6-6|NA|TRBJ1-5
TGTGCCAGCAGCTACAGGGGGGGAAATCAGCCCCAGCATTTT
CASSYRGGNQPQHF
>NA|TRBV7-8|NA|TRBJ1-5
TGTGCCAGCAGCTTAGTCTCAATATGGGAGGGAAATAGCAATCAGCCCCAGCATTTT
CASSLVSIWEGNSNQPQHF
>NA|TRBV7-9|once|TRBJ1-5
TGTGCCAGCAGTCCTACCGGGGGGGTAGGCAATCAGCCCCAGCATTTT
CASSPTGGVGNQPQHF
>TRBD1|TRBV25-1|few|TRBJ1-2
TGTGCCAGCAGTGCCGGGACAGGGGGCTTCTATGGCTACACCTTC
CASSAGTGGFYGYTF
>NA|TRBV27|NA|TRBJ1-2
TGTGCCAGCAGTAAGACAGCCCTCGTTGGCTACACCTTC
CASSKTALVGYTF
>NA|TRBV6-5|once|TRBJ1-1
TGTGCCAGCAGTTGGGGCCGGGGGGAAGCTTTCTTT
CASSWGRGEAFF
>TRBD2|TRBV27|NA|TRBJ2-1
TGTGCCAGCAGTCCATCGTTGAGCGGGAGGGCCTGGAATGAGCAGTTCTTC
CASSPSLSGRAWNEQFF
>NA|TRBV28|NA|TRBJ2-1
TGTGCCAGCGGGGATACGGACTTCCCAGACAATGAGCAGTTCTTC
CASGDTDFPDNEQFF
>TRBD1|TRBV10-1|NA|TRBJ2-4
TGCGCCGGGGGACAGGGGAAAAACATTCAGTACTTC
CAGGQGKNIQYF
>NA|TRBV5-1|NA|TRBJ1-5
TGCGCCAGCAGCTTGGGAGGGAATAGCAATCAGCCCCAGCATTTT
CASSLGGNSNQPQHF
>NA|TRBV9|NA|TRBJ2-2
TGTGCCAGCAGCGTAGGGGCAGGAAACACCGGGGAGCTGTTTTTT
CASSVGAGNTGELFF
>NA|TRBV6-1|NA|TRBJ2-1
TGTGCCAGCAGTGGAGTGCCAGGAAGAAATGAGCAGTTCTTC
CASSGVPGRNEQFF
>NA|TRBV19|NA|TRBJ2-7
TGTGCCAGTAGTACCAAAGGGGGACCCACCGCCTACGAGCAGTACTTC
CASSTKGGPTAYEQYF
>NA|TRBV6-5|few|TRBJ2-2
TGTGCCAGCAGTTTCACAGGGTCGACCGGGGAGCTGTTTTTT
CASSFTGSTGELFF
>NA|TRBV28|NA|TRBJ1-1
TGTGCCAGCAGTTTAGTTTCTATGAACACTGAAGCTTTCTTT
CASSLVSMNTEAFF
>NA|TRBV10-3|once|TRBJ2-3
TGTGCCATCAACGATTGGCAGCGGGGCACAGATACGCAGTATTTT
CAINDWQRGTDTQYF
>TRBD2|TRBV27|NA|TRBJ2-7
TGTGCCAGTAAGTCCCGGACTAGCGGGTTCTCCTACGAGCAGTACTTC
CASKSRTSGFSYEQYF
>TRBD1|TRBV28|few|TRBJ2-2
TGTGCCAGCAGCCAACAGGGGCTGCAGGGGACCGGGGAGCTGTTTTTT
CASSQQGLQGTGELFF
>TRBD1|TRBV28|few|TRBJ1-4
TGTGCCAGCAGTGTCACAGGGGCCTCTAATGAAAAACTGTTTTTT
CASSVTGASNEKLFF
>NA|TRBV27|once|TRBJ2-3
TGTGCCAGCAGTCTGCTAGGCCCCCTTCGAACAGATACGCAGTATTTT
CASSLLGPLRTDTQYF
>TRBD1|TRBV5-1|NA|TRBJ2-7
TGCGCCAGCAGACCGGGACAGGGTATTTACGAGCAGTACTTC
CASRPGQGIYEQYF
>NA|TRBV18|NA|TRBJ2-1
TGTGCCAGCTCACCGACCCCGGAGTATGAGCAGTTCTTC
CASSPTPEYEQFF
>TRBD1|TRBV29-1|NA|TRBJ2-6
TGCAGCGTTGAGCAGGGGGCTGGGGCCAACGGCCTGACTTTC
CSVEQGAGANGLTF
>NA|TRBV19|once|TRBJ2-3
TGTGCCAGTAGTCTGGGACTCACCCGAACAGATACGCAGTATTTT
CASSLGLTRTDTQYF
>TRBD1|TRBV19|NA|TRBJ2-1
TGTGCCAGTAGTCCGGGACAGGGGTACAATGAGCAGTTCTTC
CASSPGQGYNEQFF
>NA|TRBV25-1|NA|TRBJ1-2
TGTGCCAGCAGTGGGATCTTGAGGGGCGGGGACTATGGCTACACCTTC
CASSGILRGGDYGYTF
>TRBD1|TRBV15|NA|TRBJ2-1
TGTGCCACCAGCAGTCTTCGGGACAGTGCCTACAATGAGCAGTTCTTC
CATSSLRDSAYNEQFF
>NA|TRBV7-9|once|TRBJ2-2
TGTGCCAGCAGCTTACCTCAGGGGCCAAACACCGGGGAGCTGTTTTTT
CASSLPQGPNTGELFF
>NA|TRBV4-1|once|TRBJ2-7
TGCGCCAGCAGCCTAACAGAATCGAACAGCTACGAGCAGTACTTC
CASSLTESNSYEQYF
>TRBD1|TRBV25-1|NA|TRBJ2-5
TGTGCCAGCGGCAAGAACGGACAGGGGGGAGAGACCCAGTACTTC
CASGKNGQGGETQYF
>TRBD2|TRBV5-1|NA|TRBJ2-3
TGCGCCAGCAGCTTAGTAGCGGGATCGGATACGCAGTATTTT
CASSLVAGSDTQYF
>NA|TRBV7-9|NA|TRBJ2-7
TGTGCCAGCAGCTTACCTGGGCAGGGGCCCTACGAGCAGTACTTC
CASSLPGQGPYEQYF
>NA|TRBV7-2|once|TRBJ2-6
TGTGCCAGCAGCCCAGGCGGAGGTCTCTCTGGGGCCAACGTCCTGACTTTC
CASSPGGGLSGANVLTF
>TRBD1|TRBV5-1|NA|TRBJ2-7
TGCGCCAGCAGCTTAACAGGGGCCACCTACGAGCAGTACTTC
CASSLTGATYEQYF
>TRBD1|TRBV27|NA|TRBJ1-6
TGTGCCAGCAGCTCCGGGACAGAACTTTCACCCCTCCACTTT
CASSSGTELSPLHF
>NA|TRBV29-1|NA|TRBJ2-7
TGCAGCGTTATTTTCAGCTACGAGCAGTACTTC
CSVIFSYEQYF
>NA|TRBV9|NA|TRBJ2-7
TGTGCCAGCAGCGTAAGGCTAGTCAGCGACGAGCAGTACTTC
CASSVRLVSDEQYF
>TRBD2|TRBV4-1|few|TRBJ2-1
TGCGCCAGCAGCCAAAAGACTAGCGGGAGCTACAATGAGCAGTTCTTC
CASSQKTSGSYNEQFF
>TRBD2|TRBV14|NA|TRBJ2-7
TGTGCCAGCAGCCATAGCGGGGGGTCCTACGAGCAGTACTTC
CASSHSGGSYEQYF